A single sample gave rise to the 7 T cell receptor beta chains below, sequenced in a study of T cells in Graves' hyperthyroidism and ophthalmopathy (dated by TCRdb to about 2019). Preparation of the library involved multiplex PCR. This sample was sequenced with an Illumina HiSeq 2000. The TCR beta CDR3 regions were amplified from the RNA transcripts. For the first round of RT-PCR on the TCR CDR3, the HTBI primer set was used together with the Qiagen OneStep RT-PCR kit. TCRdb reworked the public reads: Q25 trimming with fastp, MiXCR clone assembly, productive beta chains retained. Rows matching on CDR3 protein sequence are summarized as one entry with the most common DNA and genes. Within this sample are under 350,000 distinct CDR3 sequences, with approximately 14% of them counted one time only. About 37% of the sample comes from the top ten. Source material: blood. The origin of the receptors is a woman aged 40-49 years with Graves' ophthalmopathy.

This clonotype was observed at least ten times. This chain links TRBV29-1 with TRBJ1-2, with D uncertain. The CDR3 has 10 amino acids. Trimming removed 6 bases from V and 2 bases from J, with 4 bases in between. Germline V gene data show CDR1 as SQVTM and CDR2 as ANQGSEA. The CDR3 here is CSVSNYGYTF. The CDR3 region has the DNA TGCAGCGTCTCGAACTATGGCTACACCTTC.

This clonotype has at least ten counts. The J gene is TRBJ2-5, the V gene TRBV20-1; 10 bases match TRBD2. The CDR3 length is 15 residues. The germline V gene has CDR1 DFQATT and CDR2 SNEGSKA (reference sequence). V dropped 0 bases and J dropped 4; count of bases not matched to a gene: 5. As DNA, the CDR3 is TGCAGTGCTAGAGATGGAGCGGGAGGGCGAGAGACCCAGTACTTC. Its protein is CSARDGAGGRETQYF.

This clonotype came up many times. The chain carries TRBV6-2 or TRBV6-3 and TRBJ2-1; the match to TRBD2 covers 14 bases. This CDR3 comprises 21 residues. The germline CDR1 and CDR2 sequences are MNHEY and SVGEGT. Trimming removed 7 bases from V and 9 bases from J; junction bases left unmatched: 26. CDR3 nucleotides: TGTGCCAGCACTGACCAGGGACTAGCGGGAGAGAGCATAGGGAGATTTAGTGAGCAGTTCTTC. Protein product: CASTDQGLAGESIGRFSEQFF.

The V and J genes are TRBV5-5 and TRBJ2-7, with 9 bases aligning to TRBD1. The CDR3 contains 14 residues. V shed 3 bases, J shed 7 bases, and the junction held 8 bases outside the gene matches. Germline values: CDR1 SGHKS, CDR2 YYEKEE (reference sequence). The CDR3 loop reads CASSSRQGEGEQYF. DNA for the CDR3: TGTGCCAGCAGCTCCCGACAGGGGGAAGGGGAGCAGTACTTC.

This clonotype has at least ten counts. Here the CDR3 DNA reads TGTGCCAGCAGCTCGGACAGGAACTATGGCTACACCTTC. It yields the protein CASSSDRNYGYTF. The J gene is TRBJ1-2, the V gene TRBV11-2; 7 nucleotides align to TRBD1. J gave up 2 bases and V 4 bases, and 1 base lay outside the gene matches. CDR1 is SGHAT, CDR2 FQNNGV, per germline. The CDR3 consists of 13 residues.

This clonotype was detected ten times or more. The V gene is TRBV15, the J gene TRBJ2-5; D call uncertain. This CDR3 contains 16 residues. Trimming removed 0 bases from V and 2 bases from J, with 13 bases in between. Germline assignment: CDR1 LNHNV and CDR2 YYDKDF (reference sequence). The CDR3, as DNA: TGTGCCACCAGCAGAGAGGTCGGACGTACTCAAGAGACCCAGTACTTC. Translating gives CATSREVGRTQETQYF.

This clonotype was recorded many times. V and J are TRBV5-1 and TRBJ2-3, with D hard to call. Per germline, CDR1 SGHRS and CDR2 YFSETQ. CDR3 size: 11 residues. V lost 0 bases and J 9 bases, leaving 5 bases between the germline ends. Here the CDR3 reads CASSLGATQYF. CDR3 nucleotide sequence: TGCGCCAGCAGCTTGGGGGCCACGCAGTATTTT.